This TCR beta chain was observed in a study of blood T cell repertoires in COVID-19. The protocol was immunoSEQ multiplex PCR, while the TCRdb copy is restricted to in-frame clones and leaves out a portion. There are some 290,000 clones in the sample; approximately 91% occur only once, and roughly 12% lies in the top ten. The sequence was obtained from a woman aged 25-40 years with COVID-19, enrolled during active disease. The sample comprised peripheral blood.

In nucleotides, the CDR3 is TGTGCCAGCAGCCAAGATGAGCATGGCTACACCTTC. The encoded protein is CASSQDEHGYTF. The V call is TRBV3-1 (or the pseudogene TRBV3-2), the J call TRBJ1-2; the D is unclear. V dropped 0 bases and J dropped 6 bases, with 5 bases sitting between them. This CDR3 has 12 amino acids. CDR1 LGHDT and CDR2 YNNKEL come from the germline V gene (reference sequence).